These 24 T cell receptor beta chains were sequenced from one sample in a study of tumor-infiltrating lymphocytes in localized non-small cell lung cancer. Method: immunoSEQ multiplex PCR; TCRdb's copy keeps in-frame clones and lacks some. The table includes 25,000 or so clones, around 75% detected once. The sample consisted of lung tumor tissue. These receptors all stem from a human donor with non-small cell lung cancer.

V and J are TRBV18 and TRBJ1-2, with 9 bases that match TRBD1. The J segment lost 8 bases and the V segment lost 6 bases, leaving 10 bases of the junction unmatched. The germline CDR1 and CDR2 sequences are KGHSH and LQKENI. The CDR3 has 14 amino acids. CDR3 nucleotides: TGTGCCAGCTCTCGACAGGACAGGGGATGGGGCTACACCTTC. This codes for CASSRQDRGWGYTF.

The V and J genes are TRBV4-3 and TRBJ2-3; TRBD2 matches 7 bases. The CDR3 totals 13 residues. The germline CDR1 and CDR2 sequences are LGHNA and YSLEER. Losses at the gene ends were 0 bases for V and 9 bases for J; bases not matched to a gene: 3. CDR3 loop: CASSQEERGTQYF. DNA of the CDR3: TGCGCCAGCAGCCAAGAGGAGCGGGGCACGCAGTATTTT.

By sample fraction, this clone is medium-sized. The chain employs TRBV9 and TRBJ1-4; 7 positions agree with TRBD1. The germline V gene has CDR1 SGDLS and CDR2 YYNGEE. Trimming cost V 7 bases and J 1 base; bases outside gene matches: 4. There are 14 residues in the CDR3. The CDR3 nucleotides are TGTGCCAGCGCGCAGGGGGGAACTAATGAAAAACTGTTTTTT. It is translated as CASAQGGTNEKLFF. The whole variable domain, remainder taken from reference TRBV9 and TRBJ1-4, is DSGVTQTPKHLITATGQRVTLRCSPRSGDLSVYWYQQSLDQGLQFLIQYYNGEERAKGNILERFSAQQFPDLHSELNLSSLELGDSALYFCASAQGGTNEKLFFGSGTQLSVL.

V usage is TRBV19 and J usage is TRBJ1-5; maybe TRBD1 (6 bases). The CDR3 contains 15 residues. CDR1 and CDR2 from the germline V gene are LNHDA and SQIVND (reference sequence). Trimming took 7 bases from V and 2 from J, leaving 15 bases between them. CDR3 in amino acids: CASTSREGGNQPQHF. CDR3 nucleotides: TGTGCCAGTACCTCTAGAGAGGGGGGCAATCAGCCCCAGCATTTT.

The table lists this clone with a count of one. This chain joins TRBV10-2 and TRBJ1-6; D is undetermined. V was shortened by 2 bases and J by 9 bases, with 8 bases between the two germline ends. Germline V CDR1 and CDR2: WSHSY, SAAADI. This CDR3 contains 13 residues. The CDR3 coding sequence is TGCGCCAGCAGTGAGATCGGTAGTTCACCCCTCCACTTT. Translation: CASSEIGSSPLHF.

The chain joins TRBV9 to TRBJ2-1, with TRBD2 matching 8 bases. Per the germline V gene, CDR1 is SGDLS and CDR2 is YYNGEE. This CDR3 has 15 residues. The V segment lost 0 bases and the J segment 4 bases; nucleotides outside the gene matches: 3. CDR3 region: CASSVGVAGYNEQFF. In DNA form, the CDR3 reads TGTGCCAGCAGCGTAGGAGTAGCGGGATACAATGAGCAGTTCTTC. Combining the CDR3 with reference TRBV9 and TRBJ2-1 gives the whole variable domain DSGVTQTPKHLITATGQRVTLRCSPRSGDLSVYWYQQSLDQGLQFLIQYYNGEERAKGNILERFSAQQFPDLHSELNLSSLELGDSALYFCASSVGVAGYNEQFFGPGTRLTVL.

This chain connects TRBV5-4 to TRBJ2-7, with 7 nucleotides matching TRBD1. The germline V gene encodes CDR1 SGHNT and CDR2 YYREEE (reference sequence). This CDR3 comprises 14 residues. The trim removed 0 bases at V and 2 bases at J, leaving 2 bases unmatched. The CDR3 DNA reads as TGTGCCAGCAGCTTGGGGCAGGGGGCCTACGAGCAGTACTTC. Translated, it gives CASSLGQGAYEQYF.

The V gene is TRBV7-2, the J gene TRBJ2-6, with TRBD1 matching 9 bases. The V and J ends lost 4 bases and 0 bases, in that order; junction bases with no gene match: 13. Germline V CDR1 and CDR2: SGHTA, FQGNSA. The CDR3 is made up of 20 amino acids. The CDR3 bases are TGTGCCAGCAGCTCAGCCAGGGGACAGGGAAGGACCTCTGGGGCCAACGTCCTGACTTTC. Protein sequence: CASSSARGQGRTSGANVLTF.

The chain is built from TRBV7-9 and TRBJ2-7, with D possibly matching TRBD2 (6 bases). This CDR3 has 16 residues. Deletions cut 4 bases from V and 2 bases from J, with 18 bases between. Looked up from germline, CDR1 is SEHNR and CDR2 is FQNEAQ (reference sequence). The CDR3 loop is CASSSRNGRETYEQYF. CDR3 in DNA: TGTGCCAGCAGCTCGAGAAACGGCCGGGAGACCTACGAGCAGTACTTC.

This clone is judged medium-sized (0.01 to 0.1%). This rearrangement joins TRBV7-2 to TRBJ1-2; no firm D call. The CDR3 is 13 residues long. Germline V lookup: CDR1 SGHTA, CDR2 FQGNSA. Trimming shortened V by 2 bases and J by 6 bases, and 10 bases separated the two germline ends. The CDR3 reads CASSLYGWDGYTF. The CDR3 DNA sequence: TGTGCCAGCAGCTTATACGGGTGGGATGGCTACACCTTC.

The chain employs TRBV2 and TRBJ1-5; no definite D call. The CDR3 runs to 13 residues. CDR1 is SNHLY, CDR2 FYNNEI, per germline. V lost 8 bases to trimming and J lost 2 bases, with 10 bases between them. The CDR3 nucleotides are TGTGCCAGCGCGGCTGGGGGCAATCAGCCCCAGCATTTT. Protein: CASAAGGNQPQHF.

The rearrangement uses TRBV7-2 and TRBJ2-5; 9 nucleotides agree with TRBD1. The CDR3 is 15 amino acids. The germline V gene encodes CDR1 SGHTA and CDR2 FQGNSA. The J segment lost 4 bases and the V segment lost 3 bases, leaving 6 bases of the junction unmatched. The DNA for the CDR3 is TGTGCCAGCAGCTTGGCCCCGGGACAGGGAGAGACCCAGTACTTC. Residues: CASSLAPGQGETQYF.

J is TRBJ2-1 and V is TRBV5-1; no clear D. The V gene lost 1 base and the J gene lost 0 bases, with 8 bases spanning the gap. The CDR3 is made up of 15 amino acids. Germline CDR1 is SGHRS and CDR2 is YFSETQ. The DNA of the CDR3 is TGCGCCAGCAGCTTGAGTACAGACTCCTACAATGAGCAGTTCTTC. Amino acids: CASSLSTDSYNEQFF.

The V gene is TRBV7-2, the J gene TRBJ1-2; no clear D gene. Looked up from germline, CDR1 is SGHTA and CDR2 is FQGNSA. The CDR3 covers 11 residues. Trimming took off 5 bases at V and 1 base at J, with 2 bases between the two ends. The CDR3 is CASSRNYGYTF. CDR3 nucleotides: TGTGCCAGCAGCCGTAACTATGGCTACACCTTC. Looking up the rest from reference TRBV7-2 and TRBJ1-2 gives the full variable domain: GAGVSQSPSNKVTEKGKDVELRCDPISGHTALYWYRQSLGQGLEFLIYFQGNSAPDKSGLPSDRFSAERTGGSVSTLTIQRTQQEDSAVYLCASSRNYGYTFGSGTRLTVV.

The chain uses TRBV30 and TRBJ2-7; 8 nucleotides line up with TRBD1. CDR3 length equals 12 residues. V lost 3 bases, J lost 7 bases, and 5 bases stayed unmatched. CDR1 and CDR2 from the germline V gene are GTSNPN and SVGIG (reference sequence). The CDR3 reads CAWRGQGGEQYF. In nucleotides, the CDR3 is TGTGCCTGGAGAGGACAGGGTGGAGAGCAGTACTTC.

The chain uses TRBV5-6 and TRBJ1-2; D is possibly TRBD1 (5 bases). The CDR3 contains 12 residues. V lost 4 bases and J lost 8, with 12 bases in between. Per the germline V gene, CDR1 is SGHDT and CDR2 is YYEEEE. CDR3 region: CASSRDGGGYTF. CDR3 DNA sequence: TGTGCCAGCAGCCGGGACGGCGGAGGCTACACCTTC.

The V and J genes are TRBV4-3 and TRBJ1-2; possibly TRBD1 for D (6 bases). This CDR3 region has 16 residues. In germline, CDR1 is LGHNA, CDR2 YSLEER. With 0 bases removed from V and 4 bases from J, the gap between germline ends came to 15 bases. In DNA, the CDR3 is TGCGCCAGCAGCCAAGAGGGGTTAGGGGGGGGCTATGGCTACACCTTC. Its protein product is CASSQEGLGGGYGYTF.

A word on this clone: One end of the junction is discordant with germline, which a read error may explain. This rearrangement joins TRBV7-9 to TRBJ2-1; TRBD2 agrees at 8 bases. Germline V CDR1 and CDR2: SEHNR, FQNEAQ (reference sequence). The CDR3 is made up of 15 amino acids. The CDR3 DNA reads TGTGCCAGCAGCATAGCGGGGAGCTCCTACAATGAGCAGTTCTTC. Amino acid sequence: CASSIAGSSYNEQFF.

The chain is built from TRBV29-1 and TRBJ1-2, with D possibly being TRBD1 (5 bases). Germline assignment: CDR1 SQVTM and CDR2 ANQGSEA. V was clipped by 1 base and J by 5 bases, with 17 bases between them. The CDR3 is made up of 15 amino acids. CDR3 bases: TGCAGCGTTGAAGGCTGGATAAGGGGCGGTTATGGCTACACCTTC. It encodes CSVEGWIRGGYGYTF. The whole variable domain, filled in from reference TRBV29-1 and TRBJ1-2, reads SAVISQKPSRDICQRGTSLTIQCQVDSQVTMMFWYRQQPGQSLTLIATANQGSEATYESGFVIDKFPISRPNLTFSTLTVSNMSPEDSSIYLCSVEGWIRGGYGYTFGSGTRLTVV.

For this clone: The sample contains more than one DNA sequence encoding this CDR3. The genes are TRBV15 and TRBJ2-1, with TRBD2 matching over 10 bases. CDR3 length equals 15 residues. V trimming: 2 bases; J trimming: 4 bases; junction bases outside the gene matches: 2. Germline CDR1 is LNHNV and CDR2 is YYDKDF (reference sequence). For the CDR3, the DNA is TGTGCCACCAGCAGACAGCGGGGGGGTTACAATGAGCAGTTCTTC. It is translated as CATSRQRGGYNEQFF.

The chain employs TRBV6-5 and TRBJ2-2; no definite D call. V was trimmed by 6 bases and J by 7 bases, leaving 9 bases between them. Germline loops: CDR1 MNHEY, CDR2 SVGAGI. CDR3 size: 12 residues. The CDR3 here is CASRRDIGELFF. The CDR3 DNA reads as TGTGCCAGCAGACGCGATATCGGGGAGCTGTTTTTT.

The chain uses TRBV7-2 and TRBJ1-6; TRBD1 agrees at 7 bases. The CDR3 totals 18 residues. Germline loops: CDR1 SGHTA, CDR2 FQGNSA. V was pared by 4 bases and J by 10 bases, with 19 bases of the junction left unmatched. The CDR3 protein is CASSSRSADRPTGSPLHF. The CDR3, as DNA: TGTGCCAGCAGCTCTAGGTCGGCGGACAGGCCCACGGGGTCACCCCTCCACTTT.

In regard to this clone: The junction shows a germline mismatch at one end, possibly a read error. The chain links TRBV5-3 to TRBJ1-5; D is undetermined. TRBV5-3 is given ORF status, its function remaining uncertain. The CDR3 length is 13 residues. The CDR3 is CASSLAGPQPQHF. As DNA, the CDR3 is TGTGCCAGCAGCTTGGCAGGCCCCCAGCCCCAGCATTTT.

CDR3 nucleotide sequence: TGTGCCAGCATGGGGGCCCCCACAGATACGCAGTATTTT. Amino acids: CASMGAPTDTQYF. The chain is built from TRBV7-2 and TRBJ2-3; weak D call: TRBD1 (6 bases). Germline values: CDR1 SGHTA, CDR2 FQGNSA. Deletions cut 7 bases from V and 2 bases from J, with 10 bases between. There are 13 residues in the CDR3. The full variable domain, its missing parts supplied by reference TRBV7-2 and TRBJ2-3, is GAGVSQSPSNKVTEKGKDVELRCDPISGHTALYWYRQSLGQGLEFLIYFQGNSAPDKSGLPSDRFSAERTGGSVSTLTIQRTQQEDSAVYLCASMGAPTDTQYFGPGTRLTVL.